This TCR beta chain originates from a study of CD4+ T cells in melanoma. Libraries were prepared by immunoSEQ multiplex PCR; TCRdb keeps only in-frame clonotypes and omits some of them. The data contain about 20,000 clones, around four fifths of them singletons. Turning to this clone: What it binds is unknown.

The study, taken as a whole, reports: Neoantigen-specific CD4+ T cells in melanoma reportedly had diverse differentiation states.

The CDR3 is made up of 12 amino acids. Germline V gene sequence: CDR1 SGHAT, CDR2 FQNNGV. With 1 base removed from V and 4 bases from J, the gap between germline ends came to 4 bases. This TCR derives from a human donor with melanoma. The V call is TRBV11-2, the J call TRBJ1-2; the D is unclear. For the CDR3, the DNA is TGTGCCAGCAGCTTAGGGCCCTATGGCTACACCTTC. It specifies CASSLGPYGYTF.